These 24 T cell receptor beta chains share one sample of origin, sequenced in a study of T cell responses to AZD1222 COVID-19 vaccine. Here immunoSEQ multiplex PCR was the method, and the copy in TCRdb shows in-frame clones only, minus some. The sample consists of roughly 120,000 clones, roughly 90% of them appearing once. This sample comprised peripheral blood, obtained on day 0 of AZD1222 vaccination. These receptors were collected from an adult in good health.

This clone is a singleton in its sample. Here the CDR3 DNA reads TGTGCCAGCAGTGGGGGCAGAGCTAATCAGCCCCAGCATTTT. Translating it yields CASSGGRANQPQHF. V usage is TRBV2 and J usage is TRBJ1-5; D might be TRBD1 (5 bases). V gave up 4 bases and J gave up 4 bases, with 11 bases separating them. The CDR3 is 14 amino acids. Germline V gene lookup returns CDR1 SNHLY and CDR2 FYNNEI.

The chain couples TRBV27 to TRBJ2-2, with TRBD1 identical over 8 bases. The CDR3 is made up of 17 amino acids. Germline V gene sequence: CDR1 MNHEY, CDR2 SMNVEV (reference sequence). With 5 bases clipped from V and 7 bases from J, the junction kept 15 bases outside the gene matches. CDR3 sequence reads: CASSLSNYRGRNGELFF. CDR3 nucleotide sequence: TGTGCCAGCAGTCTCTCCAATTACAGGGGGAGAAACGGGGAGCTGTTTTTT.

V usage is TRBV7-9 and J usage is TRBJ2-5, with a possible D match to TRBD2 (6 bases). Trimming removed 3 bases from V and 5 bases from J, with 13 bases in between. CDR1 and CDR2 (germline): SEHNR, FQNEAQ (reference sequence). This CDR3 region has 14 residues. In DNA, the CDR3 is TGTGCCAGCAGCTTTGGCGGGGCCGGGGAGACCCAGTACTTC. Amino acid sequence: CASSFGGAGETQYF.

The V call is TRBV25-1, the J call TRBJ1-2, with TRBD1 matching over 7 bases. The CDR3 sequence is 12 residues long. Trimming took 9 bases from V and 8 from J; bases not matched to a gene: 9. The germline V gene has CDR1 MGHDK and CDR2 SYGVNS. CDR3 loop: CASRGPARGYTF. The CDR3 coding sequence is TGTGCCAGTAGGGGGCCAGCTCGGGGCTACACCTTC.

The rearrangement links TRBV10-3 to TRBJ1-1; 7 bases are a match to TRBD1. The germline V gene has CDR1 ENHRY and CDR2 SYGVKD. The junction had 3 bases not matched to a gene; V was cut back by 7 bases and J by 1 base. The CDR3 has 13 amino acids. The chain's CDR3 is CAIMGQQNTEAFF. CDR3 sequence (DNA): TGTGCCATCATGGGACAGCAGAACACTGAAGCTTTCTTT.

The chain links TRBV4-1 to TRBJ2-7; TRBD1 agrees at 8 bases. The germline gives CDR1 MGHRA, CDR2 YSYEKL. CDR3 size: 16 residues. The J segment lost 2 bases and the V segment lost 0 bases, leaving 6 bases of the junction unmatched. DNA for the CDR3: TGCGCCAGCAGCCAAGAAAAGACAGGGGTTGCCTACGAGCAGTACTTC. Translation: CASSQEKTGVAYEQYF.

The CDR3, as DNA: TGTGCCAGCAGCTTAGCCCGGGGGGTTTCCTATGGCTACACCTTC. It translates to CASSLARGVSYGYTF. The V and J genes are TRBV7-2 and TRBJ1-2; perhaps TRBD1 as D (5 bases). Germline CDR1 reads SGHTA; CDR2 reads FQGNSA. CDR3 length equals 15 residues. The germline V and J ends were trimmed by 0 bases and 4 bases, with 12 bases remaining between them.

The chain employs TRBV12-3 or TRBV12-4 and TRBJ1-2; unclear D gene. V lost 5 bases to trimming and J lost 4 bases, with 11 bases between them. The CDR3 contains 13 residues. This CDR3 reads CASSPLASYGYTF. The CDR3 DNA reads as TGTGCCAGCAGTCCCTTAGCCAGCTATGGCTACACCTTC.

Only one count was recorded for this clone. This chain joins TRBV7-2 and TRBJ2-1; no reliable D call. The CDR3 totals 14 residues. V was cut by 1 base and J by 1 base, with 5 bases left in between. Germline values: CDR1 SGHTA, CDR2 FQGNSA. CDR3 residues: CASSLEQSYNEQFF. The CDR3 bases are TGTGCCAGCAGCTTAGAACAGTCCTACAATGAGCAGTTCTTC.

The rearrangement joins TRBV19 to TRBJ2-7, with 7 positions matching TRBD1. Germline V gene data show CDR1 as LNHDA and CDR2 as SQIVND (reference sequence). J gave up 0 bases and V 5 bases, and 4 bases lay outside the gene matches. The CDR3 runs to 14 residues. The CDR3 DNA reads as TGTGCCAGTAGTCTACAGGGGAGCTCCTACGAGCAGTACTTC. It yields the protein CASSLQGSSYEQYF.

The V gene is TRBV5-6, the J gene TRBJ2-3; D call uncertain. Germline CDR1 reads SGHDT; CDR2 reads YYEEEE. Trimming removed 1 base at V and 7 bases at J, with 4 bases between. The CDR3 is made up of 11 amino acids. Here the CDR3 DNA reads TGTGCCAGCAGCTTGTGGAATACGCAGTATTTT. Amino acid sequence: CASSLWNTQYF. The whole variable domain, filled in from reference TRBV5-6 and TRBJ2-3, reads DAGVTQSPTHLIKTRGQQVTLRCSPKSGHDTVSWYQQALGQGPQFIFQYYEEEERQRGNFPDRFSGHQFPNYSSELNVNALLLGDSALYLCASSLWNTQYFGPGTRLTVL.

The chain couples TRBV19 to TRBJ2-7; 7 bases align to TRBD1. CDR3 size: 13 residues. J lost 1 base, V lost 4 bases, and 1 base had no gene match. Germline-derived CDR1 and CDR2 are LNHDA and SQIVND (reference sequence). CDR3: CASSRDSSYEQYF. The CDR3 bases are TGTGCCAGTAGTAGGGACAGTTCCTACGAGCAGTACTTC.

The chain is built from TRBV6-5 and TRBJ1-5; TRBD1 might be the D (6 bases). The V and J ends lost 5 bases and 4 bases respectively, with 9 bases between them. Looked up from germline, CDR1 is MNHEY and CDR2 is SVGAGI. This CDR3 is 13 amino acids long. Written as DNA, the CDR3 is TGTGCCAGCAGTCGGACAGAGAATCAGCCCCAGCATTTT. Protein: CASSRTENQPQHF.

The chain uses TRBV24-1 and TRBJ2-1; D is perhaps TRBD1 (7 bases). Trimming removed 3 bases at V and 3 bases at J, with 11 bases between. Germline V gene lookup returns CDR1 KGHDR and CDR2 SFDVKD. The CDR3 spans 15 residues. This chain's CDR3 is CATSDAGQLYNEQFF. The CDR3 DNA reads as TGTGCCACCAGTGATGCGGGACAGCTCTACAATGAGCAGTTCTTC.

V gene TRBV7-9 combines with J gene TRBJ1-1, with a possible D match to TRBD1 (6 bases). The CDR3 consists of 15 residues. Germline lookup yields CDR1 SEHNR and CDR2 FQNEAQ (reference sequence). Trimming removed 5 bases from V and 3 bases from J, with 16 bases in between. DNA of the CDR3: TGTGCCAGCAGCCCTTCAGGGGCTCCGGACACTGAAGCTTTCTTT. This sequence encodes CASSPSGAPDTEAFF.

In its sample, this clone was seen a few times. The chain couples TRBV5-5 to TRBJ1-2; no clear D gene. This CDR3 spans 12 amino acids. Germline V lookup: CDR1 SGHKS, CDR2 YYEKEE (reference sequence). V was clipped by 4 bases and J by 5 bases, with 9 bases between them. The CDR3 bases are TGTGCCAGCAGCCCAATTTGGTATGGCTACACCTTC. Translating gives CASSPIWYGYTF.

V usage is TRBV6-6 and J usage is TRBJ2-1; D remains ambiguous. The germline gives CDR1 MNHNY, CDR2 SVGAGI (reference sequence). The ends were cut back, 5 bases at V and 9 bases at J, with 11 bases in the middle. The CDR3 is 12 residues long. CDR3 region: CASSDPPGEQFF. The CDR3 DNA reads as TGTGCCAGCAGTGACCCCCCCGGTGAGCAGTTCTTC.

The rearrangement links TRBV25-1 to TRBJ2-3; 9 nucleotides match TRBD2. CDR3 length equals 15 residues. The V gene end was trimmed by 4 bases and the J gene end by 2 bases; junction bases not matched to a gene: 4. The V gene's germline CDR1 is MGHDK and CDR2 SYGVNS. Written as DNA, the CDR3 is TGTGCCAGCAGTGGCGGGGGGGGAAACACAGATACGCAGTATTTT. Translating it yields CASSGGGGNTDTQYF.

This rearrangement joins TRBV3-1 (or the pseudogene TRBV3-2) to TRBJ1-6; no definite D call. The CDR3 loop spans 13 amino acids. Trimming stripped 1 base from V and 8 bases from J, with 6 bases between. CDR1 and CDR2 (germline): LGHDT, YNNKEL (reference sequence). CDR3 in DNA: TGTGCCAGCAGCCAAGGAGAGTATTCACCCCTCCACTTT. It codes for CASSQGEYSPLHF.

The chain is built from TRBV27 and TRBJ2-7; either TRBD1 or TRBD2 may supply D (5 bases each). The CDR3 covers 15 residues. Germline CDR1 and CDR2: MNHEY and SMNVEV (reference sequence). Trimming pared 6 bases from V and 3 bases from J, leaving 18 bases between. Written as DNA, the CDR3 is TGTGCCAGCAGAGGGACCCACCACGAAGGCTACGAGCAGTACTTC. Translated, it gives CASRGTHHEGYEQYF.

J is TRBJ2-2 and V is TRBV4-2; D uncertain. V shed 2 bases and J shed 2 bases, with 3 bases lying between them. The CDR3 consists of 13 residues. The V gene's germline CDR1 is LGHNA and CDR2 YNFKEQ. The CDR3 coding sequence is TGTGCCAGCAGCCAACTTAACACCGGGGAGCTGTTTTTT. Its translation is CASSQLNTGELFF.

The chain carries TRBV28 and TRBJ1-2, with D uncertain. Trimming removed 3 bases at V and 7 bases at J, with 12 bases between. Germline assignment: CDR1 MDHEN and CDR2 SYDVKM. CDR3 length: 13 amino acids. The CDR3 DNA reads as TGTGCCAGCAGTTTTAAACGGGAGGGTGGCTACACCTTC. This translates into CASSFKREGGYTF.

This chain links TRBV6-5 with TRBJ1-1; the match to TRBD1 covers 10 bases. This CDR3 is 15 amino acids long. V dropped 10 bases and J dropped 6; count of bases not matched to a gene: 14. The germline V gene has CDR1 MNHEY and CDR2 SVGAGI. The CDR3 loop is CATTQRDRGNSEAFF. The CDR3 bases are TGTGCCACCACGCAAAGGGACAGGGGTAATTCTGAAGCTTTCTTT.

V gene TRBV7-9 combines with J gene TRBJ2-7, with D possibly called TRBD1 or TRBD2 (5 bases each). CDR3 length: 15 residues. Germline V gives CDR1 SEHNR, CDR2 FQNEAQ (reference sequence). V was clipped by 2 bases and J by 7 bases, with 18 bases between them. Here the CDR3 DNA reads TGTGCCAGCAGCTTAAGGTGGGACCCCCCGAGGGAGCAGTACTTC. This translates into CASSLRWDPPREQYF.